The 25 T cell receptor beta chains in this list originate from one sample, sequenced in a study of T cell responses to AZD1222 COVID-19 vaccine. The table came from immunoSEQ multiplex PCR; TCRdb's copy has only in-frame clones and leaves some out. Counted here are approximately 150,000 clones, 85% to 95% occurring once; the ten biggest clones make up 0.7% to 0.9%. Here the sequenced sample was peripheral blood, taken on day 0 of AZD1222 vaccination. The origin of the receptors is an adult in good health.

The table lists this clone with a few counts. The chain has TRBV18 and TRBJ1-1, with D possibly matching TRBD1 (6 bases). CDR1 KGHSH and CDR2 LQKENI come from the germline V gene. V was cut by 3 bases and J by 5 bases, with 16 bases left in between. This CDR3 region has 15 residues. CDR3 loop: CASSPQGQSGTEAFF. As DNA, the CDR3 is TGTGCCAGCTCACCCCAAGGACAGAGCGGTACTGAAGCTTTCTTT.

This clone showed up just a few times. Other DNA sequences in the same sample also yield this CDR3. The V and J genes are TRBV18 and TRBJ2-5; the D is unclear. V was pared by 2 bases and J by 2 bases, with 3 bases between. The CDR3 sequence is 12 residues long. CDR1 is KGHSH and CDR2 is LQKENI in the germline V gene. The CDR3 bases are TGTGCCAGCTCACCAGGGCAAGAGACCCAGTACTTC. Amino acid sequence: CASSPGQETQYF.

This clone was counted a few times. The gene calls are TRBV23-1 and TRBJ1-6, with D perhaps matching TRBD1 (6 bases). TRBV23-1 is an ORF; its function is uncertain. V was clipped by 0 bases and J by 0 bases, with 9 bases between them. The CDR3 runs to 17 residues. CDR3 DNA sequence: TGCGCCAGCAGTCAATCGGTGGACAGCTCCTATAATTCACCCCTCCACTTT. Translating gives CASSQSVDSSYNSPLHF.

Here the CDR3 DNA reads TGTGCCAGCAGCTTGACTAGGGGACAGGTCTATGGCTACACCTTC. Translating gives CASSLTRGQVYGYTF. V and J are TRBV5-5 and TRBJ1-2, with 8 bases that match TRBD1. V was clipped by 1 base and J by 4 bases; unmatched bases: 6. The CDR3 covers 15 residues. Germline-derived CDR1 and CDR2 are SGHKS and YYEKEE (reference sequence).

The genes are TRBV5-1 and TRBJ2-7; TRBD2 matches 9 bases. The germline V gene encodes CDR1 SGHRS and CDR2 YFSETQ. This CDR3 is 15 amino acids long. V lost 4 bases, J lost 0 bases, and 5 bases stayed unmatched. The CDR3 here is CASSPAGGSSYEQYF. The CDR3 DNA is TGCGCCAGCAGCCCAGCGGGGGGCAGCTCCTACGAGCAGTACTTC.

The chain employs TRBV2 and TRBJ1-4; D is possibly TRBD1 (6 bases). Per the germline V gene, CDR1 is SNHLY and CDR2 is FYNNEI. The CDR3 loop spans 14 amino acids. V lost 3 bases and J lost 4, with 9 bases in between. The CDR3 sequence: CASSDEQGNEKLFF. CDR3 DNA: TGTGCCAGCAGTGATGAACAGGGTAATGAAAAACTGTTTTTT.

The V call is TRBV28, the J call TRBJ2-1; the D call may be TRBD1 or TRBD2 (5 bases each). V shed 11 bases and J shed 3 bases, with 11 bases lying between them. This CDR3 is 12 amino acids long. Germline V gives CDR1 MDHEN, CDR2 SYDVKM. This CDR3 reads CAGGPIYNEQFF. The CDR3 DNA is TGTGCCGGGGGACCCATCTACAATGAGCAGTTCTTC.

The chain joins TRBV3-1 (or the pseudogene TRBV3-2) to TRBJ1-5; D call uncertain. In germline, CDR1 is LGHDT, CDR2 YNNKEL (reference sequence). The CDR3 is made up of 15 amino acids. Trimming removed 4 bases from V and 4 bases from J, with 14 bases in between. CDR3 region: CASSPTQQKNQPQHF. The CDR3 DNA reads TGTGCCAGCAGCCCAACCCAGCAGAAAAATCAGCCCCAGCATTTT.

The V gene is TRBV6-5, the J gene TRBJ1-2, with 7 bases lining up with TRBD1. Per the germline V gene, CDR1 is MNHEY and CDR2 is SVGAGI. J was trimmed by 7 bases and V by 5 bases; bases with no gene match: 7. CDR3 length equals 13 residues. The CDR3 DNA reads TGTGCCAGCAGTAGACAGGGAACGAGTGGCTACACCTTC. This translates into CASSRQGTSGYTF.

This chain uses TRBV5-1 with TRBJ1-1, with TRBD1 as a possible D gene (5 bases). Germline V gene lookup returns CDR1 SGHRS and CDR2 YFSETQ. This CDR3 has 11 amino acids. With 7 bases removed from V and 8 bases from J, the gap between germline ends came to 12 bases. The CDR3 reads CASGETDEAFF. In nucleotides, the CDR3 is TGCGCCAGCGGCGAGACAGACGAAGCTTTCTTT.

The J gene is TRBJ1-2, the V gene TRBV12-3 or TRBV12-4; 8 bases align to TRBD1. The CDR3 is 13 amino acids. The junction had 7 bases not matched to a gene; V was cut back by 6 bases and J by 7 bases. The CDR3 DNA follows: TGTGCCAGCAGAACAGGGGGGGTCGCTGGCTACACCTTC. Its translation is CASRTGGVAGYTF.

The chain combines TRBV5-4 with TRBJ1-3; D is perhaps TRBD1 (6 bases). CDR1 is SGHNT, CDR2 YYREEE, per germline (reference sequence). The CDR3 is 13 amino acids. Trimming left V 4 bases short and J 4 bases short, with 9 bases between. CDR3 DNA sequence: TGTGCCAGCAGCCAAGGACAGGGAAACACCATATATTTT. Translation: CASSQGQGNTIYF.

J is TRBJ2-1 and V is TRBV7-2; D perhaps matches TRBD1 (6 bases). The length of the CDR3 is 16 residues. From germline, CDR1 is SGHTA and CDR2 FQGNSA. V was cut by 5 bases and J by 3 bases, with 17 bases left in between. The CDR3 DNA follows: TGTGCCAGCAGCCGCACCGGGACACGAAGCTACAATGAGCAGTTCTTC. Protein product: CASSRTGTRSYNEQFF.

This clone was recorded a few times. In nucleotides, the CDR3 is TGTGCCGCAACCCCCCAAGGGAACTCTGGAAACACCATATATTTT. Translation gives CAATPQGNSGNTIYF. The chain joins TRBV19 to TRBJ1-3, with D unresolved. This CDR3 region has 15 residues. Trimming shortened V by 11 bases and J by 0 bases, and 17 bases separated the two germline ends. Germline CDR1 LNHDA, CDR2 SQIVND (reference sequence). Based on the CDR3 plus reference TRBV19 and TRBJ1-3, the full variable domain is DGGITQSPKYLFRKEGQNVTLSCEQNLNHDAMYWYRQDPGQGLRLIYYSQIVNDFQKGDIAEGYSVSREKKESFPLTVTSAQKNPTAFYLCAATPQGNSGNTIYFGEGSWLTVV.

This sequence joins TRBV6-5 and TRBJ1-3, with D hard to call. The CDR3 is 15 residues long. CDR1 and CDR2 from the germline V gene are MNHEY and SVGAGI. Deletions cut 6 bases from V and 0 bases from J, with 12 bases between. DNA for the CDR3: TGTGCCAGCAGGCCCTGGAGTAGCTCTGGAAACACCATATATTTT. This sequence encodes CASRPWSSSGNTIYF.

The CDR3 region is CASSPGQGPSYEQYF. CDR3 DNA: TGCGCCAGCAGCCCGGGACAGGGGCCCTCCTACGAGCAGTACTTC. The rearrangement uses TRBV5-1 and TRBJ2-7; 10 positions agree with TRBD1. J lost 0 bases, V lost 4 bases, and 4 bases had no gene match. The germline V gene encodes CDR1 SGHRS and CDR2 YFSETQ. The CDR3 is 15 amino acids.

This chain connects TRBV12-3 or TRBV12-4 to TRBJ1-4; D remains unclear. The CDR3 contains 13 residues. The V and J ends lost 2 bases and 7 bases respectively, with 8 bases between them. Here the CDR3 DNA reads TGTGCCAGCAGTTTATCCGGGATTGAAAAACTGTTTTTT. Translation: CASSLSGIEKLFF.

The rearrangement links TRBV30 to TRBJ1-5, with 9 bases matching TRBD1. After removal of 3 bases from V and 4 bases from J, the junction contained 1 base not matched to a gene. Per the germline V gene, CDR1 is GTSNPN and CDR2 is SVGIG (reference sequence). The CDR3 loop spans 13 amino acids. CDR3 loop: CAWSGTGNQPQHF. In nucleotides, the CDR3 is TGTGCCTGGAGCGGGACAGGGAATCAGCCCCAGCATTTT.

This chain links TRBV15 with TRBJ1-1; D unresolved. This CDR3 is built from 15 residues. Germline V gives CDR1 LNHNV, CDR2 YYDKDF (reference sequence). V gave up 4 bases and J gave up 4 bases, with 16 bases separating them. As DNA, the CDR3 is TGTGCCACCAGCAAAGGACCATCCCGGGCCACTGAAGCTTTCTTT. Its translation: CATSKGPSRATEAFF.

The chain has TRBV27 and TRBJ2-5, with 11 bases lining up with TRBD2. This CDR3 is built from 17 residues. From germline, CDR1 is MNHEY and CDR2 SMNVEV (reference sequence). After removal of 3 bases from V and 3 bases from J, the junction contained 9 bases not matched to a gene. This CDR3 reads CASSFRTSGGVKETQYF. The DNA of the CDR3 is TGTGCCAGCAGTTTCCGCACTAGCGGGGGAGTCAAAGAGACCCAGTACTTC.

The chain is built from TRBV6-5 and TRBJ1-1; 7 bases map to TRBD1. The CDR3 is 15 amino acids. Trimming took 6 bases from V and 0 from J; bases not matched to a gene: 7. Germline-derived CDR1 and CDR2 are MNHEY and SVGAGI. The CDR3 sequence is CASRRGQTMNTEAFF. The CDR3 nucleotides are TGTGCCAGCAGGAGGGGACAGACCATGAACACTGAAGCTTTCTTT.

J is TRBJ2-1 and V is TRBV10-3, with 15 bases aligning to TRBD2. V shed 10 bases, J shed 5 bases, and the junction held 15 bases outside the gene matches. Germline V lookup: CDR1 ENHRY, CDR2 SYGVKD. CDR3 length: 18 residues. In DNA, the CDR3 is TGTGCCACCCTAACATCCGGGACTAGCGGGGGGCGGCACAATGAGCAGTTCTTC. Translation gives CATLTSGTSGGRHNEQFF.

The V and J genes are TRBV19 and TRBJ2-2, with unresolved D. The germline V gene has CDR1 LNHDA and CDR2 SQIVND (reference sequence). This CDR3 has 15 amino acids. V was shortened by 1 base and J by 3 bases, with 9 bases between the two germline ends. The CDR3 DNA sequence: TGTGCCAGTAGTATAGGGCAGATTCACACCGGGGAGCTGTTTTTT. This sequence encodes CASSIGQIHTGELFF.

The V gene is TRBV18, the J gene TRBJ2-2; D gene uncertain. V lost 5 bases to trimming and J lost 5 bases, with 6 bases between them. This CDR3 is built from 12 residues. The germline CDR1 and CDR2 sequences are KGHSH and LQKENI. The CDR3 DNA is TGTGCCAGCTCAACTTCGACCGGGGAGCTGTTTTTT. Translation gives CASSTSTGELFF.

This chain's CDR3 is CAWSVRNQPQHF. The CDR3 DNA sequence: TGTGCCTGGAGTGTGCGCAATCAGCCCCAGCATTTT. The chain joins TRBV30 to TRBJ1-5; no definite D call. Germline V lookup: CDR1 GTSNPN, CDR2 SVGIG (reference sequence). The CDR3 sequence is 12 residues long. V lost 0 bases and J 2 bases, leaving 2 bases between the germline ends.